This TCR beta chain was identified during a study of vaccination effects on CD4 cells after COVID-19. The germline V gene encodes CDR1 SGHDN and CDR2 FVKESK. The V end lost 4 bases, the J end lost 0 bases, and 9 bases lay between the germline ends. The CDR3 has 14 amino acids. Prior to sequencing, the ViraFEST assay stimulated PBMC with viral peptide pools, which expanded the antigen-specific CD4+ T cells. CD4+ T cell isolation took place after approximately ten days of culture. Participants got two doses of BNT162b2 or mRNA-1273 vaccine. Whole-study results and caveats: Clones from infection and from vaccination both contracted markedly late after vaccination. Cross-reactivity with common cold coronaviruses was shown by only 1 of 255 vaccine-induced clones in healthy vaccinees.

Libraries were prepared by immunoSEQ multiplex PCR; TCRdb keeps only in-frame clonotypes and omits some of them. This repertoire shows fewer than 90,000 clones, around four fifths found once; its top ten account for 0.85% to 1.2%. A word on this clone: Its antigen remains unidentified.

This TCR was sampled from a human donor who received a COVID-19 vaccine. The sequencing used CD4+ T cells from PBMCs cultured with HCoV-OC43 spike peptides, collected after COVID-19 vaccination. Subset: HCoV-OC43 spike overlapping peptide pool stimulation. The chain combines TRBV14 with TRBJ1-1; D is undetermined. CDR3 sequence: CASSLGSLNTEAFF. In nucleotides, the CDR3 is TGTGCCAGCAGCCTAGGGAGTTTGAACACTGAAGCTTTCTTT.